This T cell receptor beta chain comes out of a study of T-cell memory formation after mild COVID-19. The wider study: Most TCR clusters belonged to a single donor.

Points from the study as a whole: That cross-reactive memory joined was suggested by some responding clones appearing in pre-infection memory.

In regard to this clonotype: Its antigen is not known.

TCRdb fed the 5' RACE reads into MiXCR, producing one record per CDR3 protein. The sample shows roughly 450,000 distinct CDR3 sequences, about 20% of them seen only once. The CDR3 runs 15 residues. V shed 4 bases and J shed 6 bases, with 16 bases lying between them. Per the germline V gene, CDR1 is SGHTA and CDR2 is FQGNSA. The sequenced material came from PBMCs or a T cell subset sorted from them (not recorded which). This receptor was taken from an adult woman who had mild COVID-19 (a few samples of this study predate the infection). Cell type and time point are not known. The chain carries TRBV7-2 and TRBJ2-1, with D uncertain. The CDR3 DNA follows: TGTGCCAGCAGCTCCTCCCGGCTCTTGGCCAATGAGCAGTTCTTC. Protein product: CASSSSRLLANEQFF.